The clone carrying this T cell receptor beta chain was seen repeatedly, ten times or more. Its antigen is as yet unknown. These data are taken from a study of T-cell reconstitution after alpha-beta-depleted transplantation in children. Study-level results: There were some patients whose high TCRbeta diversity at day 60 came from surviving recipient T cells and thymic progenitors. It was reported that alpha-beta T cells came from several hundred expanded graft clones (about two months after transplant). At the one-year point after transplant, T-cell counts and TCRbeta diversity were found to come mostly from T cells that had been newly produced.

There are 14 residues in the CDR3. Germline CDR1 SQVTM, CDR2 ANQGSEA. V gave up 5 bases and J gave up 2 bases, with 15 bases separating them. A library of TCRbeta sequences, prepared with unique molecular identifiers, was generated. MiXCR, applied by TCRdb to the PCR reads, yields one record per CDR3 protein. The table records 450,000 to 600,000 distinct CDR3 sequences, 10% to 15% of them present only once. This sequence originates from a male patient younger than 18 who had a stem cell transplant for acute myeloid leukemia, so the T cells may come from the graft donor. The chain links TRBV29-1 to TRBJ1-1, with TRBD1 as a possible D gene (6 bases). The sequencing used PBMCs, mostly from graft donor cells, collected 360 days after TCRalphabeta/CD19-depleted stem cell transplant. This CDR3 is CSVSVRTANTEAFF. DNA for the CDR3: TGCAGCGTTTCAGTCCGGACAGCCAACACTGAAGCTTTCTTT.